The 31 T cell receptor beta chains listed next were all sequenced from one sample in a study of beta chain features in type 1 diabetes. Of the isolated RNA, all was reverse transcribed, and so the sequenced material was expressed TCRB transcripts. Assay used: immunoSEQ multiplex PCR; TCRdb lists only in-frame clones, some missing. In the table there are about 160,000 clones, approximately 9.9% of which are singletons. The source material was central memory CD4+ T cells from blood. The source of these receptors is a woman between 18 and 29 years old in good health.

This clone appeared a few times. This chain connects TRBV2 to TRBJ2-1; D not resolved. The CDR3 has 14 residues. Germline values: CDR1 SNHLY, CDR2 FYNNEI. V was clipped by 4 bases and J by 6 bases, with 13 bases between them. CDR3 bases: TGTGCCAGCAGTGTGGGTACTCGCGGCAATGAGCAGTTCTTC. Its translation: CASSVGTRGNEQFF.

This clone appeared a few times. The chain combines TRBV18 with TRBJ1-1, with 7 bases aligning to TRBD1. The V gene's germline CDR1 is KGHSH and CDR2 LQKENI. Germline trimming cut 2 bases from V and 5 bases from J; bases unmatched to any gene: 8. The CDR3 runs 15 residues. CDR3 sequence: CASSPWTGENTEAFF. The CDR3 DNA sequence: TGTGCCAGCTCACCATGGACAGGAGAGAATACTGAAGCTTTCTTT.

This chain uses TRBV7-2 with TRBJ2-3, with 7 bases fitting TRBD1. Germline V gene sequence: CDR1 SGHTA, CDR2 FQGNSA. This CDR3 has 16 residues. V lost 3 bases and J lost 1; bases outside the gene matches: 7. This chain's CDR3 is CASSFSAGTGTDTQYF. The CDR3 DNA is TGTGCCAGCAGCTTCTCCGCCGGGACAGGCACAGATACGCAGTATTTT.

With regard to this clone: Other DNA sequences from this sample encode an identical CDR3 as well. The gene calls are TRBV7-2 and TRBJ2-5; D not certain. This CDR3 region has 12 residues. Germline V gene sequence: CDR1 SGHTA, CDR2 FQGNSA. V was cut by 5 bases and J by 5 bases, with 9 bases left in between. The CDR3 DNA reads TGTGCCAGCAGCCCCTACGGGGAGACCCAGTACTTC. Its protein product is CASSPYGETQYF.

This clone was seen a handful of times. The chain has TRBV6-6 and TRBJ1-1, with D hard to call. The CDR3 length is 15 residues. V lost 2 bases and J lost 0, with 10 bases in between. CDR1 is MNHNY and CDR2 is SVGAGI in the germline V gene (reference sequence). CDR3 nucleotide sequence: TGTGCCAGCAGTTACGGCGGTCGGCTGAACACTGAAGCTTTCTTT. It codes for CASSYGGRLNTEAFF.

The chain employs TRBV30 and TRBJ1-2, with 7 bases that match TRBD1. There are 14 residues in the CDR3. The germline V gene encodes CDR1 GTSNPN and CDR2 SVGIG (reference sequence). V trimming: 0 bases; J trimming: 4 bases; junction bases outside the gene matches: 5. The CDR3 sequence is CAWSVLRGPYGYTF. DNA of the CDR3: TGTGCCTGGAGTGTCCTAAGGGGGCCCTATGGCTACACCTTC.

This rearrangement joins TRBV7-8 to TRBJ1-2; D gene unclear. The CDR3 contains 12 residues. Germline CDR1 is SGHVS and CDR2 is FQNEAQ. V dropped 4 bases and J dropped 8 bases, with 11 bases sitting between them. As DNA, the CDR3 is TGTGCCAGCAGCTCTCCCGGCGGCGGCTACACCTTC. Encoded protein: CASSSPGGGYTF.

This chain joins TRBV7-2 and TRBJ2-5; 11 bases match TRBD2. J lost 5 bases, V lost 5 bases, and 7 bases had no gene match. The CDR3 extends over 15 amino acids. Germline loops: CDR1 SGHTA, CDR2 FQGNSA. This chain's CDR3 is CASSRLAGTGETQYF. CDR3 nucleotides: TGTGCCAGCAGCAGACTAGCGGGGACTGGGGAGACCCAGTACTTC.

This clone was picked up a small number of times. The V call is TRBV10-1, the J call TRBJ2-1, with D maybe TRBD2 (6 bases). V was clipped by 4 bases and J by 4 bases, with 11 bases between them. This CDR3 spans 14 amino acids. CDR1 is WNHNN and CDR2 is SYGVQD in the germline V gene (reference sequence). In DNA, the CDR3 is TGCGCCAGCAGTGGGGCGGGACGGTACAATGAGCAGTTCTTC. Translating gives CASSGAGRYNEQFF.

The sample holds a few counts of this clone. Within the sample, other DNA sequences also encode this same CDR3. The DNA of the CDR3 is TGCGCCAGCAGCCAAGACAGCTCCTATAATTCACCCCTCCACTTT. Residues: CASSQDSSYNSPLHF. The chain joins TRBV4-3 to TRBJ1-6; D ambiguous. Per the germline V gene, CDR1 is LGHNA and CDR2 is YSLEER. The V gene lost 0 bases and the J gene lost 0 bases, with 3 bases spanning the gap. CDR3 size: 15 residues.

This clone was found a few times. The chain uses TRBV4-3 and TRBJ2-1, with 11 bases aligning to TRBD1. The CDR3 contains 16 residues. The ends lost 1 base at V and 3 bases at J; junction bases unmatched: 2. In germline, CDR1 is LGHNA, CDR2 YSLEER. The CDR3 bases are TGCGCCAGCAGCCAAGGGGGGACAGGGGGCTACAATGAGCAGTTCTTC. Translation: CASSQGGTGGYNEQFF.

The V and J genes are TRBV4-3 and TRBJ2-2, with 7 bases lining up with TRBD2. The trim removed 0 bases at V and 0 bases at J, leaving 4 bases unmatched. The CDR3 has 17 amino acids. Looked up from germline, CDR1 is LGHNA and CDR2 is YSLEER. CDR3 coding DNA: TGCGCCAGCAGCCAAGATCCAGCGGGGTCGAACACCGGGGAGCTGTTTTTT. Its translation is CASSQDPAGSNTGELFF.

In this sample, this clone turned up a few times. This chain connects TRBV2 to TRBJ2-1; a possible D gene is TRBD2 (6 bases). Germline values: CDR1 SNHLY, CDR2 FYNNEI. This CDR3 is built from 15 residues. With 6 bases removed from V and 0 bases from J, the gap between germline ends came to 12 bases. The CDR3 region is CASSRDLSSYNEQFF. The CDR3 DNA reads TGTGCCAGCAGCCGGGACTTGAGCTCCTACAATGAGCAGTTCTTC.

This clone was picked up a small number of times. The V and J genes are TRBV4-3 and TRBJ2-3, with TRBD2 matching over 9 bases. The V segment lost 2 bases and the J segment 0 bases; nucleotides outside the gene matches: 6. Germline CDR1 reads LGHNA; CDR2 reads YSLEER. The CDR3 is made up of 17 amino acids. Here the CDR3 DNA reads TGCGCCAGCAGCCAACGAGCGGGGGGCCTGAGCACAGATACGCAGTATTTT. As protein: CASSQRAGGLSTDTQYF.

DNA for the CDR3: TGTGCCAGCAGTGATAGGGGCACGCAGACCCAGTACTTC. This gives the protein CASSDRGTQTQYF. The rearrangement uses TRBV6-5 and TRBJ2-5, with a tentative D call TRBD1 (5 bases). Germline assignment: CDR1 MNHEY and CDR2 SVGAGI. The V end was cut by 5 bases, the J end by 6 bases, with 13 bases between. This CDR3 is built from 13 residues.

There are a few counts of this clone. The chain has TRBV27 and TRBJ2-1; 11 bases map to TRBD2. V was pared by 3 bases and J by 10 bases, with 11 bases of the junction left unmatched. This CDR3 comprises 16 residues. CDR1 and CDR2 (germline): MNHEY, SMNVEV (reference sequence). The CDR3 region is CASSFPRSSGGGEQFF. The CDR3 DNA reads TGTGCCAGCAGTTTTCCCCGTAGTAGCGGGGGGGGAGAGCAGTTCTTC.

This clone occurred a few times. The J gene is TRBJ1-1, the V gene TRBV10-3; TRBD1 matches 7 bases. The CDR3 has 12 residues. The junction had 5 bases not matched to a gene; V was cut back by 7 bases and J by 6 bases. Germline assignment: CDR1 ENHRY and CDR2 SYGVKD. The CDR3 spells CAITSQGAEAFF. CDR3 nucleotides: TGTGCCATCACGTCGCAGGGGGCTGAAGCTTTCTTT.

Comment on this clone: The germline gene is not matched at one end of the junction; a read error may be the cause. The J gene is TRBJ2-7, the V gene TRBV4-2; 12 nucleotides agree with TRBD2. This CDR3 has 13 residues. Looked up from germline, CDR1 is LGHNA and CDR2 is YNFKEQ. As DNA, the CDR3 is TGTGCCAGCAGCCCCACCGGACTAGCGGGGAGCCGCTTC. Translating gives CASSPTGLAGSRF.

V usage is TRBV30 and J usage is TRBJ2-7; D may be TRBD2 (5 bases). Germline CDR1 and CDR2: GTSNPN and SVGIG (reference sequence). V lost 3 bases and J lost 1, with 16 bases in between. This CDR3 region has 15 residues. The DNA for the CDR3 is TGTGCCTGGAGACCTCCGGGGAGCTTATCCTACGAGCAGTACTTC. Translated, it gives CAWRPPGSLSYEQYF.

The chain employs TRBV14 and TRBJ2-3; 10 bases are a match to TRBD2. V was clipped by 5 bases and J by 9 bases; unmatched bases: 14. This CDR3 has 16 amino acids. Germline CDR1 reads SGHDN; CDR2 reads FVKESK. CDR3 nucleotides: TGTGCCAGCAGCGTAAGGAACCTAGCGGGAGTTGAGACGCAGTATTTT. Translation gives CASSVRNLAGVETQYF.

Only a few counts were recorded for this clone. The CDR3 DNA is TGTGCCAGCAGTGACTTACCGGGACAAAGGAGGAATGAGCAGTTCTTC. It translates to CASSDLPGQRRNEQFF. The chain joins TRBV6-1 to TRBJ2-1, with D tentatively TRBD1 (6 bases). Trimming removed 3 bases at V and 7 bases at J, with 19 bases between. Germline V CDR1 and CDR2: MNHNS, SASEGT. The CDR3 runs 16 residues.

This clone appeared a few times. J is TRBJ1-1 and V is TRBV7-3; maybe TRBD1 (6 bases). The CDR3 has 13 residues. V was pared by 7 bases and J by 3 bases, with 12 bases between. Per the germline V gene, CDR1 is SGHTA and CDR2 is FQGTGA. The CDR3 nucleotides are TGTGCCAGCACCGCGGGGGGCGACACTGAAGCTTTCTTT. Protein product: CASTAGGDTEAFF.

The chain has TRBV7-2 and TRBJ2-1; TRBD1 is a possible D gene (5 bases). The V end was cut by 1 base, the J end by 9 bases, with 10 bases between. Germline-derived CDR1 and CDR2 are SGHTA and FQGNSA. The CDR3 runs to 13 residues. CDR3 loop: CASSLVPRGEQFF. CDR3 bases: TGTGCCAGCAGCTTAGTGCCTAGGGGTGAGCAGTTCTTC.

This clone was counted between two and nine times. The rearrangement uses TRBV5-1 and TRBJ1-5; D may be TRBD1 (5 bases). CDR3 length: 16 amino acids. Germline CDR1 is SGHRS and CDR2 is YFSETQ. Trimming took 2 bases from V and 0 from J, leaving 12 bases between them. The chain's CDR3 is CASSLGEGDSNQPQHF. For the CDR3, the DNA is TGCGCCAGCAGCTTAGGGGAAGGCGATAGCAATCAGCCCCAGCATTTT.

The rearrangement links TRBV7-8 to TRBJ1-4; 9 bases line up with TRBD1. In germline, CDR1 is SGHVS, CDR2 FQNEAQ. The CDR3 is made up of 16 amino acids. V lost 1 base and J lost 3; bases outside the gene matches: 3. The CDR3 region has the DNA TGTGCCAGCAGCTTAGTAGGGACAGGGTCTAATGAAAAACTGTTTTTT. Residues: CASSLVGTGSNEKLFF.

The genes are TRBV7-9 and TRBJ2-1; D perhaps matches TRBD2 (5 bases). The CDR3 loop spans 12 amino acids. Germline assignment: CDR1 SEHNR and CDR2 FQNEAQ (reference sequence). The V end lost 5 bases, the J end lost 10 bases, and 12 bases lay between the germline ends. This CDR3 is CASSRTDPEQFF. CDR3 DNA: TGTGCCAGCAGCCGGACTGATCCAGAGCAGTTCTTC.

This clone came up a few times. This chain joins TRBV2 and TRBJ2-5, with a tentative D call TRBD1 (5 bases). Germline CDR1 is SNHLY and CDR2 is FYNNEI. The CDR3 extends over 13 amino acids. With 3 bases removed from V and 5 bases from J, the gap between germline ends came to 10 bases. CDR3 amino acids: CASSERRVETQYF. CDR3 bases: TGTGCCAGCAGTGAGCGCAGGGTCGAGACCCAGTACTTC.

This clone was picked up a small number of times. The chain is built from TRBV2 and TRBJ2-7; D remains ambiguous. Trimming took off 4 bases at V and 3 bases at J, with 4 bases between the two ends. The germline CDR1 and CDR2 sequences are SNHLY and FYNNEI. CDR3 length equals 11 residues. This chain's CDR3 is CASSAYYEQYF. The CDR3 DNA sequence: TGTGCCAGCAGTGCCTACTACGAGCAGTACTTC.

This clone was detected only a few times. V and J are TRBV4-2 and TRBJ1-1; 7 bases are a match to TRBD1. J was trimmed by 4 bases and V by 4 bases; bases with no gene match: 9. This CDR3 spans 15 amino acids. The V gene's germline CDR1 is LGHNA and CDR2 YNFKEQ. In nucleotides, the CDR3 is TGTGCCAGCAGCCCGTCAGGGGGAGAGGGCACTGAAGCTTTCTTT. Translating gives CASSPSGGEGTEAFF.

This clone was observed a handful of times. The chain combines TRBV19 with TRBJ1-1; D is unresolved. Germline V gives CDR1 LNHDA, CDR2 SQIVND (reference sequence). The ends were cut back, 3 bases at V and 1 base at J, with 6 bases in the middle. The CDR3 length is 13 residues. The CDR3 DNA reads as TGTGCCAGTAGTATGGGGAGGAACACTGAAGCTTTCTTT. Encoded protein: CASSMGRNTEAFF.

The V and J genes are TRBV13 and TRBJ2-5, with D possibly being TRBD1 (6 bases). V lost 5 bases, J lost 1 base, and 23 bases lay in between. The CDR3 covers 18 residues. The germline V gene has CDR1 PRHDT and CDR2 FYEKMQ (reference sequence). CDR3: CASSPKVPGARSQETQYF. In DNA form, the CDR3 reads TGTGCCAGCAGCCCCAAAGTTCCAGGGGCCCGATCCCAAGAGACCCAGTACTTC.